The 29 T cell receptor beta chains below were found in one sample sequenced in a study of blood T cell repertoires in COVID-19. Data came from immunoSEQ multiplex PCR; TCRdb stores just in-frame clones and leaves some out. Of approximately 300,000 clones in the sample, about nine tenths are singletons; the top ten hold 2% to 2.5%. The sequencing sample was made of peripheral blood. These receptors were taken from a woman aged 45-60 years who had recovered from COVID-19.

The V call is TRBV7-3, the J call TRBJ2-1, with 14 positions matching TRBD2. V lost 4 bases to trimming and J lost 6 bases; unmatched junction nucleotides: 2. Per the germline V gene, CDR1 is SGHTA and CDR2 is FQGTGA. The CDR3 has 15 amino acids. For the CDR3, the DNA is TGTGCCAGCAGCTCAGGACTAGCGGGGGGCAATGAGCAGTTCTTC. This gives the protein CASSSGLAGGNEQFF.

The rearrangement uses TRBV3-1 (or the pseudogene TRBV3-2) and TRBJ2-1; the match to TRBD2 covers 8 bases. In germline, CDR1 is LGHDT, CDR2 YNNKEL (reference sequence). The CDR3 length is 16 residues. V was clipped by 4 bases and J by 8 bases; unmatched bases: 13. CDR3 sequence: CASSLSDSGLGDEQFF. Here the CDR3 DNA reads TGTGCCAGCAGCCTCTCGGATTCGGGACTAGGGGATGAGCAGTTCTTC.

This clone was picked up one time. The chain recombines TRBV9 with TRBJ2-1; 8 nucleotides agree with TRBD2. The CDR3 loop spans 16 amino acids. Trimming at V came to 0 bases and at J to 5 bases, leaving 7 bases not matched to a gene. From germline, CDR1 is SGDLS and CDR2 YYNGEE. The CDR3 region is CASSVEAGGWNNEQFF. CDR3 in DNA: TGTGCCAGCAGCGTAGAGGCGGGAGGATGGAACAATGAGCAGTTCTTC.

The chain is built from TRBV24-1 and TRBJ1-1; D is undetermined. This CDR3 spans 15 amino acids. V lost 8 bases, J lost 1 base, and 16 bases lay in between. The germline CDR1 and CDR2 sequences are KGHDR and SFDVKD. The CDR3 reads CATINYHRQNTEAFF. CDR3 bases: TGTGCCACCATAAATTACCACAGACAGAACACTGAAGCTTTCTTT.

The V call is TRBV2, the J call TRBJ2-7; possible D gene TRBD2, 7 bases. The CDR3 is made up of 15 amino acids. Germline V CDR1 and CDR2: SNHLY, FYNNEI. The germline V and J ends were trimmed by 7 bases and 4 bases, with 20 bases remaining between them. This CDR3 reads CASTQGGGHSYEQYF. The CDR3 DNA follows: TGTGCCAGCACCCAAGGGGGGGGACACTCTTACGAGCAGTACTTC.

This sequence joins TRBV27 and TRBJ1-1; D unclear. Germline CDR1 and CDR2: MNHEY and SMNVEV (reference sequence). The CDR3 is 15 amino acids. The ends were cut back, 2 bases at V and 0 bases at J, with 10 bases in the middle. In DNA, the CDR3 is TGTGCCAGCAGTTTAGCGCGGGCCATGAACACTGAAGCTTTCTTT. Translated: CASSLARAMNTEAFF.

This chain joins TRBV5-5 and TRBJ2-7; D perhaps matches TRBD1 (6 bases). Trimming took 2 bases from V and 1 from J, leaving 10 bases between them. This CDR3 is built from 14 residues. Germline assignment: CDR1 SGHKS and CDR2 YYEKEE (reference sequence). The CDR3 DNA is TGTGCCAGCAGCTTTCAGGGGAGATCCTACGAGCAGTACTTC. This codes for CASSFQGRSYEQYF.

The J gene is TRBJ1-1, the V gene TRBV5-1, with 7 bases fitting TRBD1. The germline V gene has CDR1 SGHRS and CDR2 YFSETQ. The V and J ends lost 2 bases and 3 bases, in that order; junction bases with no gene match: 10. CDR3 length: 16 amino acids. The CDR3, as DNA: TGCGCCAGCAGCTTAACCCCCGACAGGGTGTACACTGAAGCTTTCTTT. It specifies CASSLTPDRVYTEAFF.

A word on this clone: This same CDR3 is encoded by further DNA sequences in the sample. The chain is built from TRBV19 and TRBJ1-1; 11 nucleotides align to TRBD1. The length of the CDR3 is 16 residues. The trim removed 3 bases at V and 0 bases at J, leaving 3 bases unmatched. Germline values: CDR1 LNHDA, CDR2 SQIVND (reference sequence). The CDR3 coding sequence is TGTGCCAGTAGTATTAGGACAGGGGGCGTGAACACTGAAGCTTTCTTT. Translation gives CASSIRTGGVNTEAFF.

The chain carries TRBV7-3 and TRBJ2-3; 7 nucleotides match TRBD2. The CDR3 totals 17 residues. J lost 1 base, V lost 4 bases, and 11 bases had no gene match. CDR1 is SGHTA, CDR2 FQGTGA, per germline. The CDR3 sequence: CASSSRGAGRGTDTQYF. The CDR3 bases are TGTGCCAGCAGCTCCCGGGGAGCGGGGCGAGGCACAGATACGCAGTATTTT.

The sample holds one count of this clone. V and J are TRBV7-2 and TRBJ1-4; a weak D match, TRBD1 (6 bases). The germline CDR1 and CDR2 sequences are SGHTA and FQGNSA. The CDR3 has 18 residues. Trimming took off 4 bases at V and 4 bases at J, with 22 bases between the two ends. Here the CDR3 reads CASSSQGRGLVYNEKLFF. DNA of the CDR3: TGTGCCAGCAGCTCCCAAGGCAGGGGCCTAGTATATAATGAAAAACTGTTTTTT. The full variable domain, with the rest looked up from reference TRBV7-2 and TRBJ1-4, is GAGVSQSPSNKVTEKGKDVELRCDPISGHTALYWYRQSLGQGLEFLIYFQGNSAPDKSGLPSDRFSAERTGGSVSTLTIQRTQQEDSAVYLCASSSQGRGLVYNEKLFFGSGTQLSVL.

The CDR3 here is CAISDSGGAGYEQYF. CDR3 DNA sequence: TGTGCCATCAGTGATTCAGGGGGCGCGGGCTACGAGCAGTACTTC. The V and J genes are TRBV10-3 and TRBJ2-7; 8 bases align to TRBD1. Germline CDR1 reads ENHRY; CDR2 reads SYGVKD. V shed 3 bases, J shed 3 bases, and the junction held 7 bases outside the gene matches. The CDR3 totals 15 residues.

The chain has TRBV2 and TRBJ1-2; D uncertain. V lost 3 bases and J lost 0, with 8 bases in between. Germline assignment: CDR1 SNHLY and CDR2 FYNNEI. The CDR3 is 14 residues long. In nucleotides, the CDR3 is TGTGCCAGCAGTGACGGGGTGACTAACTATGGCTACACCTTC. Translation: CASSDGVTNYGYTF.

V is TRBV19 and J is TRBJ1-2; possible D gene TRBD1, 6 bases. This CDR3 contains 11 residues. Trimming shortened V by 10 bases and J by 10 bases, and 16 bases separated the two germline ends. Looked up from germline, CDR1 is LNHDA and CDR2 is SQIVND (reference sequence). This CDR3 reads CATTEGGVYTF. As DNA, the CDR3 is TGTGCCACGACCGAGGGGGGGGTCTACACCTTC.

This chain connects TRBV13 to TRBJ2-7, with a tentative D call TRBD2 (6 bases). Trimming pared 2 bases from V and 3 bases from J, leaving 11 bases between. Germline values: CDR1 PRHDT, CDR2 FYEKMQ (reference sequence). The CDR3 runs 14 residues. Here the CDR3 reads CASSLQRAIYEQYF. The CDR3 DNA follows: TGTGCCAGCAGCTTACAGCGGGCCATCTACGAGCAGTACTTC.

The J gene is TRBJ1-3, the V gene TRBV28; D remains unclear. The CDR3 is 15 amino acids. Trimming removed 3 bases at V and 2 bases at J, with 11 bases between. The V gene's germline CDR1 is MDHEN and CDR2 SYDVKM. CDR3 DNA sequence: TGTGCCAGCAGTTTTCCCGGGAGGACTGGAAACACCATATATTTT. This sequence encodes CASSFPGRTGNTIYF.

This chain connects TRBV4-2 to TRBJ1-3; no firm D call. This CDR3 comprises 18 residues. CDR1 and CDR2 from the germline V gene are LGHNA and YNFKEQ. Trimming took 4 bases from V and 0 from J, leaving 19 bases between them. CDR3 sequence (DNA): TGTGCCAGCAGCCCTGGTGATACGGGTTTGCTCTCTGGAAACACCATATATTTT. It codes for CASSPGDTGLLSGNTIYF.

The chain is built from TRBV5-1 and TRBJ2-5; D not certain. Germline CDR1 and CDR2: SGHRS and YFSETQ. CDR3 length: 12 residues. Between the trimmed V and J ends, which lost 0 bases and 5 bases, there was a span of 5 bases. CDR3 loop: CASSLVRETQYF. Here the CDR3 DNA reads TGCGCCAGCAGCTTGGTTCGGGAGACCCAGTACTTC. Variable domain in full (rest from reference TRBV5-1 and TRBJ2-5): KAGVTQTPRYLIKTRGQQVTLSCSPISGHRSVSWYQQTPGQGLQFLFEYFSETQRNKGNFPGRFSGRQFSNSRSEMNVSTLELGDSALYLCASSLVRETQYFGPGTRLLVL.

The rearrangement joins TRBV5-1 to TRBJ1-1; D ambiguous. The germline V and J ends were trimmed by 5 bases and 5 bases, with 16 bases remaining between them. Germline V gene data show CDR1 as SGHRS and CDR2 as YFSETQ. This CDR3 has 14 amino acids. CDR3 in DNA: TGCGCCAGCAGAACGCAGACTGTGGGTACTGAAGCTTTCTTT. Its protein product is CASRTQTVGTEAFF.

The chain links TRBV18 to TRBJ2-7; 9 bases are shared with TRBD1. In germline, CDR1 is KGHSH, CDR2 LQKENI. V shed 4 bases, J shed 3 bases, and the junction held 7 bases outside the gene matches. The CDR3 runs 15 residues. The CDR3 loop reads CASSLGQGEIYEQYF. CDR3 coding DNA: TGTGCCAGCTCACTGGGACAGGGCGAAATCTACGAGCAGTACTTC. Variable domain in full (rest from reference TRBV18 and TRBJ2-7): NAGVMQNPRHLVRRRGQEARLRCSPMKGHSHVYWYRQLPEEGLKFMVYLQKENIIDESGMPKERFSAEFPKEGPSILRIQQVVRGDSAAYFCASSLGQGEIYEQYFGPGTRLTVT.

The chain carries TRBV7-2 and TRBJ1-1, with D perhaps matching TRBD1 (6 bases). Germline lookup yields CDR1 SGHTA and CDR2 FQGNSA. The CDR3 totals 12 residues. V lost 5 bases, J lost 8 bases, and 12 bases lay in between. In DNA, the CDR3 is TGTGCCAGCAGCCTGGGACATCTAGAAGCTTTCTTT. This codes for CASSLGHLEAFF.

The chain employs TRBV2 and TRBJ2-5; TRBD1 is a possible D gene (6 bases). Per the germline V gene, CDR1 is SNHLY and CDR2 is FYNNEI. The CDR3 has 17 residues. Trimming pared 10 bases from V and 5 bases from J, leaving 29 bases between. In nucleotides, the CDR3 is TGTGCCATCCATCGGCTCCCAACAGGGCAGGATGGGGAGACCCAGTACTTC. Protein product: CAIHRLPTGQDGETQYF.

This chain connects TRBV2 to TRBJ2-2, with 11 bases lining up with TRBD1. This CDR3 comprises 15 residues. In germline, CDR1 is SNHLY, CDR2 FYNNEI. V lost 7 bases, J lost 6 bases, and 7 bases stayed unmatched. The CDR3 loop is CASIRDRGFPGELFF. DNA for the CDR3: TGTGCCAGCATCCGGGACAGGGGGTTTCCCGGGGAGCTGTTTTTT.

The V call is TRBV28, the J call TRBJ1-5; unclear D gene. CDR3 size: 12 residues. Trimming shortened V by 8 bases and J by 11 bases, and 16 bases separated the two germline ends. Germline V gene lookup returns CDR1 MDHEN and CDR2 SYDVKM. The CDR3 coding sequence is TGTGCCAGCCGAGAGGCTATGGAGACCCAGCATTTT. Translated, it gives CASREAMETQHF. The complete variable domain, with remaining parts taken from reference TRBV28 and TRBJ1-5, reads DVKVTQSSRYLVKRTGEKVFLECVQDMDHENMFWYRQDPGLGLRLIYFSYDVKMKEKGDIPEGYSVSREKKERFSLILESASTNQTSMYLCASREAMETQHFGDGTRLSIL.

V gene TRBV6-5 combines with J gene TRBJ2-7, with 8 bases that match TRBD1. The CDR3 spans 14 residues. Germline lookup yields CDR1 MNHEY and CDR2 SVGAGI. V lost 5 bases to trimming and J lost 3 bases; unmatched junction nucleotides: 6. CDR3 sequence: CASSTRDRIYEQYF. CDR3 DNA sequence: TGTGCCAGCAGTACTCGGGACAGGATCTACGAGCAGTACTTC.

CDR3 loop: CASSIVQENTEAFF. The CDR3 bases are TGTGCCAGTAGTATAGTACAGGAGAACACTGAAGCTTTCTTT. V is TRBV19 and J is TRBJ1-1, with TRBD1 as a possible D gene (5 bases). V shed 1 base and J shed 1 base, with 7 bases lying between them. CDR3 size: 14 residues. The germline CDR1 and CDR2 sequences are LNHDA and SQIVND (reference sequence).

As regards this clone: The junction and the germline gene differ at one end; a read error may be behind it. The chain employs TRBV4-3 and TRBJ2-1; 10 nucleotides match TRBD2. The CDR3 is made up of 17 amino acids. Germline CDR1 reads LGHNA; CDR2 reads YSLEER. CDR3 loop: CASSKELAGGTYNEQFF. CDR3 bases: TGCGCCAGCAGCAAAGAGTTAGCGGGAGGCACCTACAATGAGCAGTTCTTC.

This rearrangement joins TRBV27 to TRBJ2-2; TRBD2 agrees at 11 bases. V lost 6 bases to trimming and J lost 5 bases; unmatched junction nucleotides: 5. The CDR3 is 15 residues long. The germline CDR1 and CDR2 sequences are MNHEY and SMNVEV (reference sequence). In nucleotides, the CDR3 is TGTGCCAGCAGGGCGTCTAGCGGGGGGACCGGGGAGCTGTTTTTT. This codes for CASRASSGGTGELFF.

The sample holds one count of this clone. The CDR3 DNA reads TGTGCCAGCAGTCATAGGGGCGAAAAACTGTTTTTT. Amino acids: CASSHRGEKLFF. This chain uses TRBV6-6 with TRBJ1-4; TRBD1 is a possible D gene (5 bases). Trimming pared 5 bases from V and 8 bases from J, leaving 9 bases between. The CDR3 covers 12 residues. Per germline, CDR1 MNHNY and CDR2 SVGAGI (reference sequence).